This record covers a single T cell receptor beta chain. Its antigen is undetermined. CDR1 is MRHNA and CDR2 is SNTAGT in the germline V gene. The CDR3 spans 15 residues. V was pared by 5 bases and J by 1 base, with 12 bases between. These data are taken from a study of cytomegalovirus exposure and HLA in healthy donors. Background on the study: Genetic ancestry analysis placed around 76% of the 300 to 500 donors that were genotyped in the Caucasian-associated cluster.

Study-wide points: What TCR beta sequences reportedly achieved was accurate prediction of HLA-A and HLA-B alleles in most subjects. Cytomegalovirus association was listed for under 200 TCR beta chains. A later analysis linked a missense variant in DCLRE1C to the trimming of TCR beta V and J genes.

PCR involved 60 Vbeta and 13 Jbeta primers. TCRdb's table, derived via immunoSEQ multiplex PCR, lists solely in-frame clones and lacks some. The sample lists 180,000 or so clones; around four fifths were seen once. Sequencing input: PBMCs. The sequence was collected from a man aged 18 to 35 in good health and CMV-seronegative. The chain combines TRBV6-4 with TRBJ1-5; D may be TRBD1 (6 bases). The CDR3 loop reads CASSLQGLSNQPQHF. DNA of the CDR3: TGTGCCAGCAGTCTCCAGGGGTTGAGCAATCAGCCCCAGCATTTT.